The 27 T cell receptor beta chains in this list originate from one sample, sequenced in a study of cytomegalovirus exposure and HLA in healthy donors (dated by TCRdb to the late 2010s). The library was made by the immunoSEQ multiplex PCR assay. The multiplex PCR relied on a mix of 60 forward primers for TCR Vbeta segments and 13 reverse primers for TCR Jbeta segments. TCRdb's version of the immuneACCESS table is confined to in-frame rearrangements and falls short of the full clone set. An unresolved V gene accounts for under half of the shortfall where checked; the remainder is of unknown origin. The sample table holds 90,000 to 110,000 clones, of which nearly 70% were seen once. The ten largest clones take up roughly 5.9% of the sample. The specimen was PBMCs. These receptors all stem from a woman in her seventies in good health and CMV-seropositive.

This chain uses TRBV6-5 with TRBJ1-4; 11 nucleotides agree with TRBD1. The germline V gene has CDR1 MNHEY and CDR2 SVGAGI. This CDR3 comprises 14 residues. The junction had 3 bases not matched to a gene; V was cut back by 5 bases and J by 7 bases. The CDR3 coding sequence is TGTGCCAGCAGTGCCGGGACAGGGGGTGAAAAACTGTTTTTT. It encodes CASSAGTGGEKLFF.

The chain has TRBV6-6 and TRBJ2-1, with 8 bases lining up with TRBD2. The CDR3 totals 14 residues. Germline CDR1 and CDR2: MNHNY and SVGAGI (reference sequence). The trim removed 6 bases at V and 7 bases at J, leaving 8 bases unmatched. DNA of the CDR3: TGTGCCAGCAGAGAGCGGGGGTCTTGGAATGAGCAGTTCTTC. Protein product: CASRERGSWNEQFF.

Notes on this clone: The junction departs from the called germline gene at one end, perhaps through a read error. The V and J genes are TRBV7-2 and TRBJ2-7; a weak D match, TRBD1 (6 bases). The CDR3 contains 13 residues. Germline V CDR1 and CDR2: SGHTA, FQGNSA. CDR3 region: CASSLAPDSFMHF. The CDR3 nucleotides are TGTGCCAGCAGCTTAGCGCCGGACAGTTTTATGCACTTC.

The V call is TRBV18, the J call TRBJ1-1, with 7 bases matching TRBD1. This CDR3 is 14 amino acids long. V lost 3 bases, J lost 4 bases, and 5 bases stayed unmatched. CDR1 and CDR2 (germline): KGHSH, LQKENI. CDR3 nucleotides: TGTGCCAGCTCACCGGGACAGAGGAGCACTGAAGCTTTCTTT. Amino acids: CASSPGQRSTEAFF. Based on the CDR3 plus reference TRBV18 and TRBJ1-1, the full variable domain is NAGVMQNPRHLVRRRGQEARLRCSPMKGHSHVYWYRQLPEEGLKFMVYLQKENIIDESGMPKERFSAEFPKEGPSILRIQQVVRGDSAAYFCASSPGQRSTEAFFGQGTRLTVV.

The chain couples TRBV2 to TRBJ2-1; 9 bases are shared with TRBD1. Germline assignment: CDR1 SNHLY and CDR2 FYNNEI. The V gene end was trimmed by 4 bases and the J gene end by 6 bases; junction bases not matched to a gene: 7. The CDR3 length is 15 residues. CDR3 in amino acids: CASSGLQGAGNEQFF. The DNA of the CDR3 is TGTGCCAGCAGTGGCCTACAGGGGGCTGGCAATGAGCAGTTCTTC.

The chain couples TRBV4-1 to TRBJ1-2; D ambiguous. From germline, CDR1 is MGHRA and CDR2 YSYEKL. V dropped 0 bases and J dropped 2 bases, with 16 bases sitting between them. This CDR3 spans 17 amino acids. The CDR3 reads CASSQDPTQTQNYGYTF. CDR3 nucleotide sequence: TGCGCCAGCAGCCAAGATCCCACCCAGACTCAGAACTATGGCTACACCTTC.

The J gene is TRBJ1-1, the V gene TRBV29-1; D unresolved. CDR1 and CDR2 (germline): SQVTM, ANQGSEA. The CDR3 sequence is 14 residues long. The V end was cut by 8 bases, the J end by 3 bases, with 19 bases between. The CDR3, as DNA: TGCAGCTTTCACCCGGGTTCATCGGACACTGAAGCTTTCTTT. It translates to CSFHPGSSDTEAFF.

The chain uses TRBV7-9 and TRBJ2-5; 11 bases are shared with TRBD2. The CDR3 is made up of 15 amino acids. Unmatched junction bases numbered 4, after V lost 5 bases and J lost 2 bases. In germline, CDR1 is SEHNR, CDR2 FQNEAQ (reference sequence). The CDR3 reads CASSSSGGEQETQYF. The CDR3 DNA is TGTGCCAGCAGCAGTAGCGGGGGGGAGCAAGAGACCCAGTACTTC.

This clone has only one observation. This chain joins TRBV2 and TRBJ1-1; a weak D match, TRBD1 (6 bases). CDR1 is SNHLY, CDR2 FYNNEI, per germline. This CDR3 contains 14 residues. V was pared by 7 bases and J by 3 bases, with 15 bases between. CDR3 in amino acids: CASTGGGWDTEAFF. CDR3 DNA: TGTGCCAGCACCGGGGGGGGCTGGGACACTGAAGCTTTCTTT.

This chain links TRBV10-3 with TRBJ1-4; possibly TRBD1 for D (5 bases). V was clipped by 4 bases and J by 2 bases, with 5 bases between them. The germline V gene has CDR1 ENHRY and CDR2 SYGVKD. The CDR3 is made up of 13 amino acids. This CDR3 reads CAISGQTNEKLFF. CDR3 nucleotide sequence: TGTGCCATCAGTGGACAGACTAATGAAAAACTGTTTTTT.

For the CDR3, the DNA is TGTGCCAGCTCACCGGGACAGGCCGGGGAAGCTTTCTTT. This codes for CASSPGQAGEAFF. J is TRBJ1-1 and V is TRBV18; 8 bases map to TRBD1. The trim removed 3 bases at V and 8 bases at J, leaving 5 bases unmatched. This CDR3 is 13 amino acids long. Germline lookup yields CDR1 KGHSH and CDR2 LQKENI.

This chain joins TRBV5-1 and TRBJ1-2; D gene uncertain. The germline gives CDR1 SGHRS, CDR2 YFSETQ. V lost 4 bases and J lost 9, with 19 bases in between. CDR3 length: 14 amino acids. CDR3 residues: CASSHNQLRESYTF. CDR3 coding DNA: TGCGCCAGCAGCCACAATCAGCTTCGGGAGAGCTACACCTTC.

The rearrangement links TRBV19 to TRBJ2-4; 11 positions agree with TRBD1. The CDR3 has 13 residues. From germline, CDR1 is LNHDA and CDR2 SQIVND (reference sequence). The V and J ends lost 8 bases and 6 bases, in that order; junction bases with no gene match: 3. In nucleotides, the CDR3 is TGTGCCAGTTCAGGGACAGGGGGAAACATTCAGTACTTC. It yields the protein CASSGTGGNIQYF.

This clone was observed a handful of times. The chain recombines TRBV2 with TRBJ2-3; TRBD2 matches 8 bases. Losses at the gene ends were 3 bases for V and 5 bases for J; bases not matched to a gene: 13. Germline lookup yields CDR1 SNHLY and CDR2 FYNNEI. The length of the CDR3 is 17 residues. The CDR3 sequence is CASSESRTGGRGDTQYF. CDR3 DNA: TGTGCCAGCAGTGAGAGTAGGACGGGGGGGCGTGGAGATACGCAGTATTTT.

The rearrangement uses TRBV19 and TRBJ1-1; no clear D. Trimming cost V 2 bases and J 1 base, with 8 bases left between them. CDR3 length equals 14 residues. CDR1 and CDR2 (germline): LNHDA, SQIVND (reference sequence). CDR3 loop: CASSIPGTNTEAFF. The CDR3 nucleotides read TGTGCCAGTAGTATACCAGGAACGAACACTGAAGCTTTCTTT.

The chain combines TRBV5-1 with TRBJ1-1; no firm D call. The CDR3 has 16 amino acids. The germline V gene encodes CDR1 SGHRS and CDR2 YFSETQ. V was trimmed by 0 bases and J by 2 bases, leaving 14 bases between them. CDR3 loop: CASSLALSSANTEAFF. The DNA of the CDR3 is TGCGCCAGCAGCTTGGCCCTATCGTCTGCCAACACTGAAGCTTTCTTT.

This clone was picked up a small number of times. V gene TRBV30 combines with J gene TRBJ2-1; TRBD1 is a possible D gene (6 bases). This CDR3 region has 13 residues. CDR1 and CDR2 (germline): GTSNPN, SVGIG (reference sequence). The V and J ends lost 4 bases and 6 bases respectively, with 13 bases between them. The CDR3, as DNA: TGTGCCTGGATAGGGGGAATACGCAATGAGCAGTTCTTC. It encodes CAWIGGIRNEQFF.

This clone was seen just once. J is TRBJ1-1 and V is TRBV6-1; TRBD1 matches at 8 bases. This CDR3 contains 15 residues. Germline V gene sequence: CDR1 MNHNS, CDR2 SASEGT. Trimming removed 6 bases from V and 1 base from J; junction bases left unmatched: 7. The CDR3 spells CASRTPGTGNTEAFF. CDR3 DNA sequence: TGTGCCAGCAGGACCCCCGGGACAGGGAACACTGAAGCTTTCTTT.

As for this clone: The sample has other DNA sequences that encode this CDR3 too. CDR3 nucleotide sequence: TGTGCCAGCAGTTACTCGGGAGGGAACACTGAAGCTTTCTTT. It translates to CASSYSGGNTEAFF. The genes are TRBV6-6 and TRBJ1-1, with D uncertain. The germline V gene encodes CDR1 MNHNY and CDR2 SVGAGI (reference sequence). V was clipped by 0 bases and J by 1 base, with 6 bases between them. The CDR3 sequence is 14 residues long.

This clone was counted a few times. V is TRBV11-1 and J is TRBJ1-1, with D possibly matching TRBD1 (6 bases). Between the trimmed V and J ends, which lost 1 base and 4 bases, there was a span of 7 bases. The CDR3 loop spans 13 amino acids. Germline-derived CDR1 and CDR2 are SGHAT and FQDESV (reference sequence). In nucleotides, the CDR3 is TGTGCCAGCAGCTTAGGGGGGCGCACTGAAGCTTTCTTT. It specifies CASSLGGRTEAFF.

Only a few counts were recorded for this clone. At one end, the junction sequence differs from germline, possibly due to a read error. The chain uses TRBV2 and TRBJ2-7; D remains ambiguous. CDR1 is SNHLY, CDR2 FYNNEI, per germline. This CDR3 contains 16 residues. The CDR3 spells CATSFEGRPISYEQYF. Here the CDR3 DNA reads TGTGCCACCAGTTTCGAAGGCAGGCCCATCTCCTACGAGCAGTACTTC.

This chain connects TRBV7-6 to TRBJ2-4; D is perhaps TRBD2 (6 bases). This CDR3 region has 12 residues. Per the germline V gene, CDR1 is SGHVS and CDR2 is FNYEAQ. Trimming removed 5 bases at V and 9 bases at J, with 11 bases between. CDR3 bases: TGTGCCAGCAGCCCGGGGAGGAGCATTCAGTACTTC. Its translation is CASSPGRSIQYF.

The genes are TRBV30 and TRBJ1-1, with a tentative D call TRBD1 (5 bases). Germline V gives CDR1 GTSNPN, CDR2 SVGIG (reference sequence). CDR3 length: 13 residues. V lost 3 bases and J lost 1, with 9 bases in between. Here the CDR3 DNA reads TGTGCCTGGAGGGGGCTTGGGAACACTGAAGCTTTCTTT. It codes for CAWRGLGNTEAFF.

The rearrangement joins TRBV5-1 to TRBJ2-7, with TRBD1 matching 7 bases. Germline V lookup: CDR1 SGHRS, CDR2 YFSETQ. V shed 3 bases and J 2 bases; nucleotides not matched to a gene: 5. There are 14 residues in the CDR3. CDR3 in DNA: TGCGCCAGCAGCTCGGGACAGCTTACCTACGAGCAGTACTTC. This sequence encodes CASSSGQLTYEQYF. The full variable domain, with the rest looked up from reference TRBV5-1 and TRBJ2-7, is KAGVTQTPRYLIKTRGQQVTLSCSPISGHRSVSWYQQTPGQGLQFLFEYFSETQRNKGNFPGRFSGRQFSNSRSEMNVSTLELGDSALYLCASSSGQLTYEQYFGPGTRLTVT.

This chain uses TRBV19 with TRBJ2-5, with D possibly TRBD2 on 6 matching bases. V dropped 5 bases and J dropped 9 bases, with 10 bases sitting between them. Germline V CDR1 and CDR2: LNHDA, SQIVND (reference sequence). This CDR3 is built from 11 residues. Here the CDR3 reads CASSLGGSQYF. CDR3 nucleotides: TGTGCCAGTAGTCTGGGAGGTTCCCAGTACTTC.

This clone showed up just once. The chain is built from TRBV18 and TRBJ1-5; 8 bases are shared with TRBD1. CDR1 and CDR2 (germline): KGHSH, LQKENI. The trim removed 0 bases at V and 7 bases at J, leaving 5 bases unmatched. The CDR3 has 15 amino acids. CDR3 coding DNA: TGTGCCAGCTCACCACCCGGACAGGGCGGGCAGCCCCAGCATTTT. This sequence encodes CASSPPGQGGQPQHF.

A few counts support this clone. The V gene is TRBV5-6, the J gene TRBJ1-4; D perhaps matches TRBD1 (5 bases). The CDR3 spans 14 residues. The V end was cut by 0 bases, the J end by 4 bases, with 7 bases between. CDR1 is SGHDT, CDR2 YYEEEE, per germline. The CDR3 reads CASSLGQFNEKLFF. The DNA of the CDR3 is TGTGCCAGCAGCTTGGGACAGTTTAATGAAAAACTGTTTTTT.